There are a few counts of the clone carrying this T cell receptor (beta chain). Its antigen is unidentified. This specimen belongs to a study of cytomegalovirus exposure and HLA in healthy donors. In the study overall: For the approximately 430 genotyped donors, more than 65% fell within the Caucasian-associated ancestry cluster.

The V gene end was trimmed by 2 bases and the J gene end by 2 bases; junction bases not matched to a gene: 6. The CDR3 is 16 residues long. Germline V gene sequence: CDR1 SEHNR, CDR2 FQNEAQ (reference sequence). Study-wide results and caveats: Later on, a genetic analysis was performed. It linked a missense variant in DCLRE1C with V- and J-gene trimming of TCR beta. CMV antigen specificity of three CMV-associated chains was confirmed in vitro. The availability of immune exposure information extended only to CMV serostatus.

PCR involved 60 Vbeta and 13 Jbeta primers. This table comes from immunoSEQ multiplex PCR, and its TCRdb copy is limited to in-frame clones, with some not included. The sample holds about 140,000 clones; roughly 65% are singletons and the top ten take approximately 1.8%. The origin of this receptor is a woman aged 25-40 years in good health and CMV-seronegative. This chain connects TRBV7-9 to TRBJ2-5; 9 bases line up with TRBD2. The sequenced sample consisted of PBMCs. The CDR3 DNA reads TGTGCCAGCAGCTTAAGGGCTAGCGGGGAACAAGAGACCCAGTACTTC. Residues: CASSLRASGEQETQYF. The variable domain in full, completed from reference TRBV7-9 and TRBJ2-5, reads DTGVSQNPRHKITKRGQNVTFRCDPISEHNRLYWYRQTLGQGPEFLTYFQNEAQLEKSRLLSDRFSAERPKGSFSTLEIQRTEQGDSAMYLCASSLRASGEQETQYFGPGTRLLVL.